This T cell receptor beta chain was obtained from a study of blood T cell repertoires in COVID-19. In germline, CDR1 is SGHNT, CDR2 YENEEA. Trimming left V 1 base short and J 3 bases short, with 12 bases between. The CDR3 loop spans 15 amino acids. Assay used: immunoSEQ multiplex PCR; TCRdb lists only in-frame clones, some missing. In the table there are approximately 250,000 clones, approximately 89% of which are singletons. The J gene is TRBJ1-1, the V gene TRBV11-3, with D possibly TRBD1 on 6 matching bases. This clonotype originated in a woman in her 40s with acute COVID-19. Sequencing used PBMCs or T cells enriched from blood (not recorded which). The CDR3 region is CASSLVAGADTEAFF. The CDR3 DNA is TGTGCCAGCAGCTTAGTGGCAGGGGCAGACACTGAAGCTTTCTTT.